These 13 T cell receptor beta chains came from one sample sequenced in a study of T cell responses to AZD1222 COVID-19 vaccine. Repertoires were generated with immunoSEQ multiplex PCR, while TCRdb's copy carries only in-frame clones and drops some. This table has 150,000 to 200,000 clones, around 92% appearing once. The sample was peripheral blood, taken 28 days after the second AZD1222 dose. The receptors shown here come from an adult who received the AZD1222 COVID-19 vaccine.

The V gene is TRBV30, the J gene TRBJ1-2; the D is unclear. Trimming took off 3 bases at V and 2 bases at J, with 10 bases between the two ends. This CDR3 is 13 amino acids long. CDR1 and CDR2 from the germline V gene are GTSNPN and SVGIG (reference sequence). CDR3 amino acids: CAWSSGPNYGYTF. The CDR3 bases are TGTGCCTGGAGCTCTGGGCCGAACTATGGCTACACCTTC. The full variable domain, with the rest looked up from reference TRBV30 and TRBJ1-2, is SQTIHQWPATLVQPVGSPLSLECTVEGTSNPNLYWYRQAAGRGLQLLFYSVGIGQISSEVPQNLSASRPQDRQFILSSKKLLLSDSGFYLCAWSSGPNYGYTFGSGTRLTVV.

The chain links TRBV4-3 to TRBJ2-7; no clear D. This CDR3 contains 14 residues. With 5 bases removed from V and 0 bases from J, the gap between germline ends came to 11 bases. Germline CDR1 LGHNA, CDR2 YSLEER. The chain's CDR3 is CASSSTLSSYEQYF. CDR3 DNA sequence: TGCGCCAGCAGCTCCACCTTGAGCTCCTACGAGCAGTACTTC.

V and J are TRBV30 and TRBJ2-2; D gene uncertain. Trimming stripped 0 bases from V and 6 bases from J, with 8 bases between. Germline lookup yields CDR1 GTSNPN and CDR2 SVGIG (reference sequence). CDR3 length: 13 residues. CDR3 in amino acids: CAWSVGVPGELFF. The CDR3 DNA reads TGTGCCTGGAGTGTAGGCGTCCCCGGGGAGCTGTTTTTT.

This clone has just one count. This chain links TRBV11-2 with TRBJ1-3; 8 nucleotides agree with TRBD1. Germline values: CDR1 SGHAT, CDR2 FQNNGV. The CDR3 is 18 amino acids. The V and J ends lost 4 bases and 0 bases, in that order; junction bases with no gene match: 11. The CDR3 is CASSSRPIQGDSGNTIYF. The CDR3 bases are TGTGCCAGCAGCTCGAGACCAATACAGGGGGACTCTGGAAACACCATATATTTT.

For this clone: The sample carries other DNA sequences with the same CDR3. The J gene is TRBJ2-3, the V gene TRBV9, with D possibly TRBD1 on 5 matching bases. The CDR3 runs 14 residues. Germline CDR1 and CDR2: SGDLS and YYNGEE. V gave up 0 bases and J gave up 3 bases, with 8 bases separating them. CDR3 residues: CASSVEAGTDTQYF. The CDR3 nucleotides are TGTGCCAGCAGCGTAGAGGCAGGGACAGATACGCAGTATTTT.

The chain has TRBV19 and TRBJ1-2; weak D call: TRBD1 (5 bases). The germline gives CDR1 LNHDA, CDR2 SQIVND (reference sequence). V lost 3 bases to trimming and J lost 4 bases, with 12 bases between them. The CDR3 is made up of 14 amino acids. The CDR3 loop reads CASSILIDSYGYTF. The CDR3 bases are TGTGCCAGTAGTATCCTCATCGACAGCTATGGCTACACCTTC.

In DNA, the CDR3 is TGCGCCAGCAGCTTGGATGACGGGGGCCGGCGCTATGGCTACACCTTC. This gives the protein CASSLDDGGRRYGYTF. The rearrangement uses TRBV5-1 and TRBJ1-2; weak D call: TRBD1 (6 bases). The CDR3 loop spans 16 amino acids. From germline, CDR1 is SGHRS and CDR2 YFSETQ. V lost 0 bases, J lost 4 bases, and 16 bases lay in between.

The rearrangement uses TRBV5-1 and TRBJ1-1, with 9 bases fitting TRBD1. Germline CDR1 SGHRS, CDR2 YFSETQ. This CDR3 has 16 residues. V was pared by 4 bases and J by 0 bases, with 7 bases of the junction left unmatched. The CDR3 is CASSPGTGTLNTEAFF. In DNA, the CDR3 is TGCGCCAGCAGCCCGGGGACAGGGACGTTGAACACTGAAGCTTTCTTT.

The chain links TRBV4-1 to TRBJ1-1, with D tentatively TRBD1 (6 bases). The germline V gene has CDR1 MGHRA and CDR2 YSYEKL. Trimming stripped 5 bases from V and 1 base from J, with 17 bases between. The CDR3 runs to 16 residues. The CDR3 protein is CASSTLAQGRNTEAFF. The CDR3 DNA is TGCGCCAGCAGCACGCTAGCACAGGGCAGGAACACTGAAGCTTTCTTT.

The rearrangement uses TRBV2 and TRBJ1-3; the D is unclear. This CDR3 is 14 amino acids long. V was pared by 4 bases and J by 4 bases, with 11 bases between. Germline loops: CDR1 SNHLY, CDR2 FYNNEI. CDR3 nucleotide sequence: TGTGCCAGCAGTGTGGGAGAGCCGGGAAACACCATATATTTT. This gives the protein CASSVGEPGNTIYF.

The CDR3 nucleotides are TGTGCCAGCAGCTTAGGTCCCGTGCCCTACTATGGCTACACCTTC. Translation: CASSLGPVPYYGYTF. This rearrangement joins TRBV7-8 to TRBJ1-2; D remains unclear. The CDR3 is 15 residues long. The germline V and J ends were trimmed by 1 base and 3 bases, with 12 bases remaining between them. Germline CDR1 SGHVS, CDR2 FQNEAQ.

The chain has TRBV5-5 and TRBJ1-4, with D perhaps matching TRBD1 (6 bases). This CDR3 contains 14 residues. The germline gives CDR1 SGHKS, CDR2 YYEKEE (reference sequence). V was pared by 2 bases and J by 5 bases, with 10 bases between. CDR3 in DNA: TGTGCCAGCAGCTTTAAGGGGGAAAATGAAAAACTGTTTTTT. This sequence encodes CASSFKGENEKLFF.

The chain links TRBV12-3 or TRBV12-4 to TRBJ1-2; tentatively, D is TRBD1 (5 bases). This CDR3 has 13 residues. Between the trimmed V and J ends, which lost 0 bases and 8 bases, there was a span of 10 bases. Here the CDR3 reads CASSLAYWDGYTF. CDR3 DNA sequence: TGTGCCAGCAGTTTAGCGTATTGGGACGGCTACACCTTC.